The rows below give T cell receptor beta chains drawn from one sample of a study of circulating tumor DNA in untreated peripheral T-cell lymphoma. Libraries were prepared by immunoSEQ multiplex PCR; TCRdb keeps only in-frame clonotypes and omits some of them. Of around 6,600 clones listed, about 66% are singletons. Sequencing was carried out using tumor tissue. The receptors stem from a human donor with peripheral T-cell lymphoma. CDR3s include the opening cysteine and the closing phenylalanine or tryptophan. Each record gives: J gene, D gene, V gene, clone size, CDR3 protein, CDR3 DNA. D genes are given only for firm matches. Clone size is stated in some rows and not others, as once, few, many or a class when expanded.

j_gene: TRBJ2-7
d_gene: -
v_gene: TRBV5-1
abundance: few
CDR3aa: CASMTGTAGGEQYF
CDR3nt: TGCGCCAGCATGACCGGGACCGCTGGTGGCGAGCAGTACTTC

j_gene: TRBJ1-2
d_gene: -
v_gene: TRBV28
abundance: -
CDR3aa: CASSFTRAGGNYGYTF
CDR3nt: TGTGCCAGCAGTTTCACCAGGGCTGGGGGCAACTATGGCTACACCTTC

j_gene: TRBJ2-6
d_gene: -
v_gene: TRBV5-1
abundance: once
CDR3aa: CASSLHTNSGANVLTF
CDR3nt: TGCGCCAGCAGCTTGCACACCAACTCTGGGGCCAACGTCCTGACTTTC

j_gene: TRBJ2-7
d_gene: -
v_gene: TRBV5-1
abundance: -
CDR3aa: CASRKGLATYEQYF
CDR3nt: TGCGCCAGCAGAAAGGGACTTGCGACCTACGAGCAGTACTTC

j_gene: TRBJ2-1
d_gene: TRBD2
v_gene: TRBV5-1
abundance: -
CDR3aa: CASTPTSGTYNEQFF
CDR3nt: TGCGCCAGCACCCCGACTAGCGGGACTTACAATGAGCAGTTCTTC

j_gene: TRBJ2-3
d_gene: -
v_gene: TRBV19
abundance: -
CDR3aa: CASTWRRGLTDTQYF
CDR3nt: TGTGCCAGTACATGGCGGAGGGGCCTGACAGATACGCAGTATTTT

j_gene: TRBJ2-7
d_gene: TRBD1
v_gene: TRBV19
abundance: -
CDR3aa: CASNQPGQGNEQYF
CDR3nt: TGTGCCAGTAACCAACCGGGACAGGGGAACGAGCAGTACTTC

j_gene: TRBJ2-1
d_gene: -
v_gene: TRBV19
abundance: few
CDR3aa: CASGDGQVGNEQFF
CDR3nt: TGTGCCAGTGGGGACGGTCAGGTGGGGAATGAGCAGTTCTTC

j_gene: TRBJ2-7
d_gene: -
v_gene: TRBV7-5
abundance: -
CDR3aa: CASSRGDSSYEQYF
CDR3nt: TGTGCCAGCAGCCGCGGGGATAGCTCCTACGAGCAGTACTTC

j_gene: TRBJ2-7
d_gene: -
v_gene: TRBV6-8
abundance: -
CDR3aa: CASSPNTYEQYF
CDR3nt: TGTGCCAGCAGTCCGAATACCTACGAGCAGTACTTC

j_gene: TRBJ2-7
d_gene: -
v_gene: TRBV28
abundance: -
CDR3aa: CASRGWGADEQYF
CDR3nt: TGTGCCAGCAGGGGTTGGGGGGCGGACGAGCAGTACTTC

j_gene: TRBJ2-7
d_gene: TRBD2
v_gene: TRBV11-3
abundance: -
CDR3aa: CASSVVAGGSYGEQYF
CDR3nt: TGTGCCAGCAGCGTGGTAGCGGGGGGCTCCTACGGCGAGCAGTACTTC

j_gene: TRBJ2-1
d_gene: -
v_gene: TRBV19
abundance: -
CDR3aa: CASSIVFLSGVEQFF
CDR3nt: TGTGCCAGTAGTATTGTTTTTCTTTCAGGGGTTGAGCAGTTCTTC

j_gene: TRBJ1-6
d_gene: -
v_gene: TRBV28
abundance: -
CDR3aa: CASSPRGWTPLHF
CDR3nt: TGTGCCAGCAGTCCCCGTGGTTGGACACCCCTCCACTTT

j_gene: TRBJ1-1
d_gene: -
v_gene: TRBV28
abundance: -
CDR3aa: CASSPFERGAFF
CDR3nt: TGTGCCAGCAGCCCTTTCGAAAGAGGAGCTTTCTTT

j_gene: TRBJ1-5
d_gene: TRBD1
v_gene: TRBV2
abundance: -
CDR3aa: CASSGGQGSQHF
CDR3nt: TGTGCCAGCAGTGGAGGACAGGGGTCCCAGCATTTT

j_gene: TRBJ1-1
d_gene: -
v_gene: TRBV18
abundance: once
CDR3aa: CASSSRQQGNTEAFF
CDR3nt: TGTGCCAGCTCATCCAGGCAACAGGGGAACACTGAAGCTTTCTTT